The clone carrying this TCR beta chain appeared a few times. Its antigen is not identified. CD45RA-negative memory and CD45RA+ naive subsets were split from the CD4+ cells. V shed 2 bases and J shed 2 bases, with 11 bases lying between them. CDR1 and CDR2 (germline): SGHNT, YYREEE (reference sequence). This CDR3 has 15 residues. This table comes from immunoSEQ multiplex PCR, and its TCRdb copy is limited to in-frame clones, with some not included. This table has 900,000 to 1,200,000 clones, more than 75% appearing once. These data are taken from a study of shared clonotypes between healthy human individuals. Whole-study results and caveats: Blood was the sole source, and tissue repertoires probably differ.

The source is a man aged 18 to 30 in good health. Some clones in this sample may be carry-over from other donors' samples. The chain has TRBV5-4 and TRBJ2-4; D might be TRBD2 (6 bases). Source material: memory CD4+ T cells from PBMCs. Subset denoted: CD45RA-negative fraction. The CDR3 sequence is CASSLKGGTKNIQYF. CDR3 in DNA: TGTGCCAGCAGCTTAAAGGGAGGAACCAAAAACATTCAGTACTTC.